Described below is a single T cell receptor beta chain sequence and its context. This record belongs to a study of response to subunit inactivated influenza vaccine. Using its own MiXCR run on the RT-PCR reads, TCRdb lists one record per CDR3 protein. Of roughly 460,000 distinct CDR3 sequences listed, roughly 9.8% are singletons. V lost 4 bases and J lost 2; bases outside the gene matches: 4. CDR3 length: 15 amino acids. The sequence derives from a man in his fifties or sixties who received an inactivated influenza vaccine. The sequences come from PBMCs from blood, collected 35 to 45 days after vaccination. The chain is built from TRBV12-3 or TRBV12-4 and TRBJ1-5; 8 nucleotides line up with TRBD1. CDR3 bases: TGTGCCAGCAGTTCCTCACAGGGGGGCAATCAGCCCCAGCATTTT. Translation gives CASSSSQGGNQPQHF.